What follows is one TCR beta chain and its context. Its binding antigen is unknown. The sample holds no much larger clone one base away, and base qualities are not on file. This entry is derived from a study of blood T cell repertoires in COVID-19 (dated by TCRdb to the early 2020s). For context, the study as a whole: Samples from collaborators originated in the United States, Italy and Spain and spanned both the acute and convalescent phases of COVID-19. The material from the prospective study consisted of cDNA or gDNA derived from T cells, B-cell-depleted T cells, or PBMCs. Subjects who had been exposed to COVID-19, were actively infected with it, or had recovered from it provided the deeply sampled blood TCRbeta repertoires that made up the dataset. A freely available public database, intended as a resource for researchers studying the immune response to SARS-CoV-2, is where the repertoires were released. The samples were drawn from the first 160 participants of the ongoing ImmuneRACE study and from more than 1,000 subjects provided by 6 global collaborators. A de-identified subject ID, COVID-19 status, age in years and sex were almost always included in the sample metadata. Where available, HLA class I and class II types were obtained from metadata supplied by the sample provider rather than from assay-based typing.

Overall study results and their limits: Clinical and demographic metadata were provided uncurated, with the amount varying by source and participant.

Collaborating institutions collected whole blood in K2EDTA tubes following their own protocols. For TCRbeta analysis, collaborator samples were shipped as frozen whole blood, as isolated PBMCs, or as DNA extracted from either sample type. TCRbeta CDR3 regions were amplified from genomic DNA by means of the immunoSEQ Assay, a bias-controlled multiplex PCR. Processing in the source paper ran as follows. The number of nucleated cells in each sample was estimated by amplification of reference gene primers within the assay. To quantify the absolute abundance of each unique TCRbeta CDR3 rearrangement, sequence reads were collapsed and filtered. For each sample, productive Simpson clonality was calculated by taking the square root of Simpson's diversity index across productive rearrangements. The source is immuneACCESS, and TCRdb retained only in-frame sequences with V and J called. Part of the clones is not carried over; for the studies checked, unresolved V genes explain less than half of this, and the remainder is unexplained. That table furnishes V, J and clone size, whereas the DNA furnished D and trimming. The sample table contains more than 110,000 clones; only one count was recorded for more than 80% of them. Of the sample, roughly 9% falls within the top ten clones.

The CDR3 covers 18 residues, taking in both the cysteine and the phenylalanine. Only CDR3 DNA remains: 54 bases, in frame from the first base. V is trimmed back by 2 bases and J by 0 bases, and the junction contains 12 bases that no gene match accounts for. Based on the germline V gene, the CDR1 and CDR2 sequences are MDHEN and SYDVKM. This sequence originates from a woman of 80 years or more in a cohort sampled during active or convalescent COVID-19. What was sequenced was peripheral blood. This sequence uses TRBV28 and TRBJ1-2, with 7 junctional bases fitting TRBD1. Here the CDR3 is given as CASSLEGAVITTNYGYTF. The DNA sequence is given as TGTGCCAGCAGTTTAGAGGGGGCAGTAATAACAACTAACTATGGCTACACCTTC.